The entry below describes one TCR beta chain. The data stem from a study of blood T cell repertoires in COVID-19. Study-wide background: Whether acute or convalescent, the COVID-19 samples came from the United States, Italy and Spain. Sample material is recorded as cDNA or gDNA derived from T cells, B-cell-depleted T cells, or PBMCs.

V was trimmed by 2 bases and J by 1 base, leaving 9 bases between them. Germline V lookup: CDR1 SNHLY, CDR2 FYNNEI. This CDR3 has 14 amino acids. Authors' analysis steps: Reference gene primer amplification gave nucleated cell count estimates. Method: immunoSEQ multiplex PCR; TCRdb's copy keeps in-frame clones and lacks some. V, J and clone size were drawn from that table, and D and trimming were deduced from the DNA. Found here are around 100,000 clones, 80% to 90% of them singletons; the top ten hold approximately 3.6%. The J gene is TRBJ2-7, the V gene TRBV2; D remains ambiguous. Sequenced material: peripheral blood. The receptor's source is a man aged 35 to 55 with acute or convalescent COVID-19. CDR3 sequence reads: CASSESEISYEQYF. DNA for the CDR3: TGTGCCAGCAGTGAATCAGAAATTTCCTACGAGCAGTACTTC.